These 5 T cell receptor beta chains share one sample of origin, sequenced in a study of control samples from healthy donors and cancer patients. Only in-frame clones appear in the TCRdb table, and some are missing; sequencing was by immunoSEQ multiplex PCR. This table holds approximately 130,000 clones, roughly 89% found once. Sequenced: blood. All receptors come from a man aged 25-40 years in good health.

V usage is TRBV9 and J usage is TRBJ2-1; weak D call: TRBD2 (7 bases). CDR1 is SGDLS, CDR2 YYNGEE, per germline. CDR3 length: 20 residues. The ends were cut back, 4 bases at V and 0 bases at J, with 26 bases in the middle. The CDR3 coding sequence is TGTGCCAGCAGCACATCTCTGGGGGGGCTTAATTTTCACTCCTACAATGAGCAGTTCTTC. Protein sequence: CASSTSLGGLNFHSYNEQFF.

This rearrangement joins TRBV10-2 to TRBJ2-7; D gene ambiguous. The V end was cut by 0 bases, the J end by 3 bases, with 9 bases between. There are 14 residues in the CDR3. CDR1 WSHSY and CDR2 SAAADI come from the germline V gene. The CDR3 region has the DNA TGCGCCAGCAGTGAGTCTCTAACTCACTACGAGCAGTACTTC. Translating it yields CASSESLTHYEQYF.

This sequence joins TRBV5-1 and TRBJ2-3; the match to TRBD2 covers 13 bases. This CDR3 has 18 residues. The germline V gene encodes CDR1 SGHRS and CDR2 YFSETQ. Trimming removed 4 bases from V and 1 base from J; junction bases left unmatched: 9. The CDR3 protein is CASSLLAGGPRRTDTQYF. The DNA for the CDR3 is TGCGCCAGCAGCCTACTAGCGGGGGGGCCTAGGCGCACAGATACGCAGTATTTT.

The V and J genes are TRBV25-1 and TRBJ2-7; D gene ambiguous. V was trimmed by 1 base and J by 5 bases, leaving 9 bases between them. The CDR3 loop spans 13 amino acids. CDR1 and CDR2 (germline): MGHDK, SYGVNS. The CDR3: CASSEFGLDEQYF. The CDR3 bases are TGTGCCAGCAGTGAATTTGGGCTCGACGAGCAGTACTTC.

This clone was picked up one time. The chain joins TRBV2 to TRBJ1-1; 7 bases match TRBD1. Germline-derived CDR1 and CDR2 are SNHLY and FYNNEI. Trimming cost V 7 bases and J 7 bases; bases outside gene matches: 15. This CDR3 spans 15 amino acids. The CDR3 DNA reads as TGTGCCAGCAACTTCTTCGACAGGGACGGGAATGAAGCTTTCTTT. It translates to CASNFFDRDGNEAFF.